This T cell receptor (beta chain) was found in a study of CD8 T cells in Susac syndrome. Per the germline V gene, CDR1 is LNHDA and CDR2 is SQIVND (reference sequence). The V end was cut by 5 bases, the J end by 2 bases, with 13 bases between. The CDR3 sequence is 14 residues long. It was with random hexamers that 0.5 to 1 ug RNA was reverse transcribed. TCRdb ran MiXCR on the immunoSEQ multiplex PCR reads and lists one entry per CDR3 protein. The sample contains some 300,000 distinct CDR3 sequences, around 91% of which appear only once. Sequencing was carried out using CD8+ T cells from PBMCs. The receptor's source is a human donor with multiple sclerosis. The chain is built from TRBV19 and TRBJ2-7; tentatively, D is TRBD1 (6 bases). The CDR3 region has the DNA TGTGCCAGTAGTCCCCGAGGGGGAACCTACGAGCAGTACTTC. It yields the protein CASSPRGGTYEQYF.